This is a list of T cell receptor beta chains from one sample in a study of neoadjuvant nivolumab and ipilimumab in lung cancer. Clones were read by immunoSEQ multiplex PCR, and TCRdb kept only the in-frame ones, dropping some. The sample includes over 20,000 clones, 82% of them seen just once. Source: tumor tissue, taken after neoadjuvant nivolumab, alone or with ipilimumab, at or shortly before surgery. These receptors all stem from an adult with non-small cell lung cancer. CDR3s include the opening cysteine and the closing phenylalanine or tryptophan.

v_gene,CDR3aa
TRBV19,CASSRSDLYQETQYF
TRBV5-1,CASSLLVGMNTEAFF
TRBV6-1,CASSDPGGLITEAFF
TRBV6-5,CASSYLRGNTEAFF
TRBV5-1,CASSLAIGASGSSRETQYF
TRBV18,CASSPPSSGELFF
TRBV4-1,CASSQERSRGGAKNIQYF
TRBV6-1,CASSAGGNYGYTF
TRBV30,CAWSLQGASLFF
TRBV11-2,CASSLGAGYGYTF
TRBV10-3,CAVQGPGDTQYF
TRBV18,CASSPGQGRPEAFF
TRBV5-4,CASSLGGASGNTIYF
TRBV7-9,CASSLIDTQYF
TRBV14,CASSPKVNPFQETQYF
TRBV29-1,CSVAASGEETQYF
TRBV11-2,CASSYEATYEQYF
TRBV5-1,CASSLAISGSTDTQYF
TRBV18,CASSPFGRGPNTEAFF
TRBV6-5,CASSPLGGRVQQYF
TRBV5-6,CASSGTGGFSEAFF
TRBV15,CATSRANQETQYF
TRBV18,CASSPPVGAEPGTGELFF
TRBV4-2,CASSQDGTSGPYNEQFF
TRBV29-1,CSVERSRGHGYTF
TRBV27,CASRPHTSGSGDTQYF
TRBV6-5,CATSDSFSGYTF
TRBV18,CASSAGTGVRGNTIYF
TRBV27,CASSYDRGHYEQYF
TRBV6-5,CASSYRRGDTQYF
TRBV9,CASSAQTSGRTQETQYF
TRBV6-5,CASSYGLAGGQETQYF
TRBV6-5,CASRGQGNTIYF
TRBV18,CASSLYYEQYF
TRBV11-3,CASSKGEGDTQYF
TRBV27,CASRPTMNTEAFF
TRBV30,CAWSVGQKETQYF
TRBV25-1,CASRTPTRAFF
TRBV5-1,CASSFTGASTGELFF
TRBV29-1,CSIRTKVGGYTF
TRBV30,CAWREGQGVTGELFF
TRBV7-2,CASSLWSGGSNQPQHF
TRBV19,CASSMGRDQETQYF
TRBV18,CASSPQIPYGSGANVLTF
TRBV5-1,CASSRGGSREETQYF
TRBV9,CASSPWTVSGNTIYF
TRBV6-5,CASRVSSWSDTQYF
TRBV7-2,CASSLVGGGTYEQYF
TRBV11-3,CASSFGTSGRTDTQYF
TRBV12-5,CASAGSGSETQYF
TRBV9,CASSGDSYEQYF
TRBV5-1,CASSLGGQGQFF
TRBV6-5,CASSYIPGSATEAFF